A selection of T cell receptor beta chains follows, all from one sample in a study of T cells in Graves' hyperthyroidism and ophthalmopathy. One entry per CDR3 protein results from TCRdb running MiXCR on the multiplex PCR reads. The sample records hundreds of thousands of distinct CDR3 sequences, over 35% being singletons. Sequences were obtained from blood. The receptor set was obtained from a man younger than 30 with Graves' hyperthyroidism. The CDR3 runs from the conserved cysteine through the conserved F or W. D genes are given only for firm matches. Clone size is given for some rows only: seen once, a few or many times, or a class if the clone is expanded.

CDR3aa	CDR3nt	abundance	v_gene	d_gene	j_gene
CATSSPIAGVPGELFF	TGTGCCACCAGCAGTCCGATAGCGGGAGTTCCCGGGGAGCTGTTTTTT	many	TRBV15	TRBD2	TRBJ2-2
CASSVEGYGANVLTF	TGTGCCAGCAGCGTAGAGGGGTACGGGGCCAACGTCCTGACTTTC	-	TRBV9	-	TRBJ2-6
CASSLGQEGGGEQYF	TGTGCCAGCAGCTTAGGACAGGAGGGTGGGGGGGAGCAGTACTTC	-	TRBV7-2	-	TRBJ2-7
CASSLGGGAGGPYEQYF	TGTGCCAGCAGCTTAGGAGGAGGGGCCGGCGGCCCCTACGAGCAGTACTTC	few	TRBV7-9	-	TRBJ2-7
CASSLHSLGNTEAFF	TGTGCCAGCAGCTTACATTCGCTGGGGAACACTGAAGCTTTCTTT	few	TRBV7-3	-	TRBJ1-1
CASSELGGGTGELFF	TGTGCCAGCAGTGAATTGGGCGGGGGCACCGGGGAGCTGTTTTTT	-	TRBV2	TRBD2	TRBJ2-2
CASREDGSVGITEAFF	TGTGCCAGCAGAGAGGACGGTAGTGTAGGGATCACTGAAGCTTTCTTT	-	TRBV2	-	TRBJ1-1
CASGANQGSSYEQYF	TGCGCCAGCGGCGCCAACCAAGGCAGCTCCTACGAGCAGTACTTC	-	TRBV5-1	-	TRBJ2-7
CASSGPGGMTQYF	TGTGCCAGCAGCGGACCGGGGGGCATGACCCAGTACTTC	-	TRBV7-9	-	TRBJ2-5
CASSPGSGRDYTF	TGCGCCAGTAGCCCGGGTTCAGGGAGAGACTACACCTTC	few	TRBV5-1	-	TRBJ1-2
CASSLSLGSTYEQYF	TGTGCTAGCAGCTTAAGCCTGGGGTCTACCTACGAGCAGTACTTC	-	TRBV7-7	-	TRBJ2-7
CASKSEPYSNQPQHF	TGTGCCAGCAAGTCAGAACCTTATAGCAATCAGCCCCAGCATTTT	few	TRBV10-3	-	TRBJ1-5
CAISETGSEQYF	TGTGCCATCAGTGAGACAGGGTCCGAGCAGTACTTC	many	TRBV10-3	-	TRBJ2-7
CASSQQTGGSETQYF	TGTGCCAGCAGCCAACAGACAGGGGGCTCAGAGACCCAGTACTTC	few	TRBV7-3	TRBD1	TRBJ2-5
CASSKGTGGGEKLFF	TGTGCCAGCAGTAAAGGGACAGGGGGGGGTGAAAAACTGTTTTTT	-	TRBV10-3	TRBD1	TRBJ1-4
CATSDLGEADTGELFF	TGTGCCACCAGTGATTTGGGCGAGGCGGACACCGGGGAGCTGTTTTTT	many	TRBV24-1	-	TRBJ2-2
CASSVDPDNYGYTF	TGTGCCAGCAGCGTAGATCCAGACAACTATGGCTACACCTTC	many	TRBV9	-	TRBJ1-2
CASSLGQGNKPQHF	TGTGCCAGCAGCTTAGGGCAGGGGAACAAACCCCAGCATTTT	-	TRBV7-9	-	TRBJ1-5
CASSLRPAGERFF	TGTGCCAGTAGCCTCAGACCCGCCGGGGAGCGGTTTTTT	-	TRBV19	-	TRBJ2-2
CSVDLAGSETQYF	TGCAGCGTTGACCTAGCGGGATCAGAGACCCAGTACTTC	once	TRBV29-1	TRBD2	TRBJ2-5
CASRKSTDSGNTIYF	TGCGCCAGCCGCAAATCGACAGACTCTGGAAACACCATATATTTT	many	TRBV10-2	-	TRBJ1-3
CSVETGSNYEQYF	TGCAGCGTTGAAACGGGGTCTAACTACGAGCAGTACTTC	many	TRBV29-1	-	TRBJ2-7
CASSILQGNPPQHF	TGTGCCAGCAGCATACTCCAGGGGAATCCGCCCCAGCATTTT	-	TRBV5-6	-	TRBJ1-5
CSARKDVLPEAFF	TGCAGTGCTAGAAAGGACGTACTCCCTGAAGCTTTCTTT	many	TRBV20-1	-	TRBJ1-1
CASSLPRAGNTEAFF	TGTGCCAGCAGTTTACCAAGGGCGGGGAACACTGAAGCTTTCTTT	-	TRBV12-3/TRBV12-4	-	TRBJ1-1
CASSPRVRTVWNSPLHF	TGTGCCAGCAGTCCAAGGGTCCGGACAGTATGGAATTCACCCCTCCACTTT	few	TRBV12-3/TRBV12-4	-	TRBJ1-6
CSVRTGTGPTEAFF	TGCAGCGTCCGTACCGGGACAGGGCCAACTGAAGCTTTCTTT	many	TRBV29-1	TRBD1	TRBJ1-1